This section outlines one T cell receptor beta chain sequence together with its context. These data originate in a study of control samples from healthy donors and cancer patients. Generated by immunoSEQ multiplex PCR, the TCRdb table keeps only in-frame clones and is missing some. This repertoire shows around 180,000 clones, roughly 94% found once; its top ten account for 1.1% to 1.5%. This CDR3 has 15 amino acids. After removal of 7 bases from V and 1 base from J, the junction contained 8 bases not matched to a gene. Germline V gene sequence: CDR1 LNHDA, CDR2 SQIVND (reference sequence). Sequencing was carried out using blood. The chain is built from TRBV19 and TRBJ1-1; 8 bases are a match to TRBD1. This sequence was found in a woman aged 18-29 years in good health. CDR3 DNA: TGTGCCAGTACCCCACAGGGGGGGAGGAACACTGAAGCTTTCTTT. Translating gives CASTPQGGRNTEAFF.